A selection of T cell receptor beta chains follows, all from one sample in a study of shared clonotypes between healthy human individuals. Sequencing used immunoSEQ multiplex PCR; TCRdb keeps in-frame clones, though not all of them. This sample has 1 million to 1.3 million clones, with approximately 78% found just once. The sample consisted of memory CD4+ T cells from PBMCs. The receptors here all came from a man aged 18 to 30 in good health. Some clones in this sample may be carry-over from other donors' samples. Both conserved end residues are part of each CDR3. The D gene is left open where the match is weak. Some rows have no size entry. The others give once, few or many, or a class for an expanded clone.

>NA|TRBV18|NA|TRBJ2-3
CASSPRGLRADTQYF
TGTGCCAGCTCACCTCGGGGCCTGAGGGCAGATACGCAGTATTTT
>NA|TRBV30|NA|TRBJ2-3
CAWTNGGSFTDTQYF
TGTGCCTGGACCAACGGGGGCAGTTTCACAGATACGCAGTATTTT
>TRBD2|TRBV5-4|once|TRBJ2-7
CASSLRTSGRAQGYEQYF
TGTGCCAGCAGCTTGAGGACTAGCGGGAGGGCCCAAGGCTACGAGCAGTACTTC
>TRBD1|TRBV7-8|NA|TRBJ2-5
CASSPTGGSETQYF
TGTGCCAGCAGCCCAACAGGGGGCAGTGAGACCCAGTACTTC
>TRBD1|TRBV6-1|NA|TRBJ2-7
CASMNRGSHEQYF
TGTGCCAGCATGAACAGGGGATCTCACGAGCAGTACTTC
>NA|TRBV7-9|NA|TRBJ2-2
CASSLGSSTGELFF
TGTGCCAGCAGCTTAGGGTCTTCAACTGGGGAGCTGTTTTTT
>TRBD1|TRBV18|NA|TRBJ2-2
CASPPATGANTGELFF
TGTGCCAGCCCCCCGGCGACAGGGGCGAACACCGGGGAGCTGTTTTTT
>NA|TRBV5-1|NA|TRBJ2-7
CASSRERDEQYF
TGCGCCAGCAGCAGGGAGAGGGACGAGCAGTACTTC
>TRBD2|TRBV15|NA|TRBJ2-1
CATSRDRSGSSRNNEQFF
TGTGCCACCAGCAGAGATCGTAGCGGGAGTAGTCGGAACAATGAGCAGTTCTTC
>NA|TRBV28|NA|TRBJ2-1
CASSPWVGLTPAGEQFF
TGTGCCAGCAGTCCATGGGTTGGTCTAACCCCAGCCGGGGAGCAGTTCTTC
>TRBD1|TRBV6-5|few|TRBJ1-2
CASRPGQGYGYTF
TGTGCCAGCAGGCCGGGACAGGGGTATGGCTACACCTTC
>NA|TRBV18|many|TRBJ1-3
CASSPPSLSGNTIYF
TGTGCCAGCTCACCCCCCAGCCTCTCTGGAAACACCATATATTTT
>NA|TRBV5-4|NA|TRBJ2-7
CASSLEALGPYEQYF
TGTGCCAGCAGCTTGGAAGCGTTAGGCCCCTACGAGCAGTACTTC
>NA|TRBV5-6|few|TRBJ2-3
CASSSLVALSTDTQYF
TGTGCCAGCAGCTCCCTAGTGGCATTGAGCACAGATACGCAGTATTTT
>NA|TRBV7-2|NA|TRBJ2-3
CASRNRQFTDTQYF
TGTGCCAGCAGAAACAGGCAATTCACAGATACGCAGTATTTT
>NA|TRBV19|few|TRBJ1-1
CASSIVQAMNTEAFF
TGTGCCAGTAGTATTGTCCAGGCGATGAACACTGAAGCTTTCTTT
>NA|TRBV6-4|NA|TRBJ2-2
CASSDSGAVNTGELFF
TGTGCCAGCAGTGACTCGGGGGCGGTGAACACCGGGGAGCTGTTTTTT
>TRBD2|TRBV28|NA|TRBJ2-3
CASSPTSGKTDTQYF
TGTGCCAGCAGTCCGACTAGCGGGAAAACAGATACGCAGTATTTT
>TRBD2|TRBV27|NA|TRBJ2-7
CASSSGRAPHEQYF
TGTGCCAGCAGCAGCGGGAGGGCCCCGCACGAGCAGTACTTC
>NA|TRBV11-2|NA|TRBJ2-2
CASSLGGRWELFF
TGTGCCAGCAGCTTAGGGGGGCGCTGGGAGCTGTTTTTT
>NA|TRBV11-2|many|TRBJ2-1
CASRDGRSSYNEQFF
TGTGCCAGCAGGGACGGCAGGAGCTCCTACAATGAGCAGTTCTTC
>NA|TRBV25-1|NA|TRBJ2-2
CASSEYILGRANTGELFF
TGTGCCAGCAGTGAATATATCTTGGGCAGAGCGAACACCGGGGAGCTGTTTTTT
>TRBD2|TRBV12-5|NA|TRBJ2-1
CASALVTSGSNEQFF
TGTGCTAGTGCCCTTGTGACTAGCGGGAGTAATGAGCAGTTCTTC